These T cell receptor beta chains were read from a single sample in a study of blood T cell repertoires in COVID-19. Generated by immunoSEQ multiplex PCR, the TCRdb table keeps only in-frame clones and is missing some. The repertoire holds roughly 200,000 clones, roughly 77% seen once, with under 7% in the top ten. Material for sequencing was peripheral blood. These receptors all come from a woman aged 40 to 49 with COVID-19, enrolled during active disease. The CDR3 runs from the conserved cysteine through the conserved F or W. D genes are given only for firm matches. Where a row states a size, it is once, few, many or the class of an expanded clone; other rows omit it.

clone_size	j_call	v_call	d_call	cdr3_aa	cdr3_nt
few	TRBJ2-3	TRBV4-2	NA	CASSQDLPLSTDTQYF	TGTGCCAGCAGCCAAGATCTTCCCCTAAGCACAGATACGCAGTATTTT
NA	TRBJ2-6	TRBV5-1	TRBD1	CASSFTGAFSGANVLTF	TGCGCCAGCAGCTTTACAGGGGCCTTCTCCGGGGCCAACGTCCTGACTTTC
NA	TRBJ1-5	TRBV11-2	NA	CASSEGGGQPQHF	TGTGCCAGCAGCGAAGGGGGTGGGCAGCCCCAGCATTTT
NA	TRBJ1-2	TRBV18	TRBD1	CASSPRLPGQANYGYTF	TGTGCCAGCTCCCCTCGTCTACCCGGACAGGCGAACTATGGCTACACCTTC
once	TRBJ1-5	TRBV15	NA	CATSREYSNQPQHF	TGTGCCACCAGCAGAGAGTATAGCAATCAGCCCCAGCATTTT
NA	TRBJ1-2	TRBV15	TRBD1	CATSWGQGIDGYTF	TGTGCCACCAGCTGGGGACAGGGAATAGATGGCTACACCTTC
few	TRBJ2-1	TRBV5-1	TRBD1	CASSPSGGVHNEQFF	TGCGCCAGCAGCCCCTCAGGGGGCGTTCACAATGAGCAGTTCTTC
once	TRBJ2-5	TRBV27	TRBD2	CASSSPGLAGETQYF	TGTGCCAGCAGTTCTCCGGGACTAGCGGGAGAGACCCAGTACTTC
NA	TRBJ1-5	TRBV27	TRBD1	CASSLIQGAALLGPQHF	TGTGCCAGCAGCCTGATACAGGGGGCCGCGTTGTTGGGGCCCCAGCATTTT
once	TRBJ1-1	TRBV5-1	NA	CASSLEQGDTEAFF	TGCGCCAGCAGCTTGGAACAGGGAGACACTGAAGCTTTCTTT
few	TRBJ2-7	TRBV7-8	NA	CASSTASYEQYF	TGTGCCAGCAGCACCGCTAGTTACGAGCAGTACTTC
NA	TRBJ1-6	TRBV7-6	NA	CASSLEGVGINSPLHF	TGTGCCAGCAGCTTAGAGGGGGTGGGGATAAATTCACCCCTCCACTTT